The entry below describes one T cell receptor beta chain. Its antigen is as yet unknown. Germline lookup yields CDR1 PRHDT and CDR2 FYEKMQ (reference sequence). The CDR3 is made up of 15 amino acids. V was clipped by 5 bases and J by 5 bases; unmatched bases: 3. This sample is drawn from a study of T-cell reconstitution after alpha-beta-depleted transplantation in children. Study-level results: Reportedly, roughly two months post-transplant, alpha-beta T cells arose from several hundred expanded graft clones. From newly produced T cells came most of the T-cell counts and diversity one year after transplant. Surviving recipient T cells and thymic progenitors underlay high day-60 TCRbeta diversity in some patients.

As it was prepared, the TCRbeta library received unique molecular identifiers. TCRdb reanalysed the PCR reads using MiXCR and keeps one entry per CDR3 protein. The data contain 77,000 or so distinct CDR3 sequences, about a sixth of them seen just once; the ten biggest clones take up about 54%. Sequencing used PBMCs, mostly from graft donor cells, obtained 360 days after TCRalphabeta/CD19-depleted stem cell transplant. This rearrangement joins TRBV13 to TRBJ2-1; TRBD2 aligns across 13 bases. This clonotype was obtained from a male patient aged 2-9 years who had a stem cell transplant for acute lymphoblastic leukemia, so the T cells may come from the graft donor. The CDR3 sequence is CASSRTSGRDNEQFF. In nucleotides, the CDR3 is TGTGCCAGCAGCCGGACTAGCGGGAGAGACAATGAGCAGTTCTTC.